Below are 31 T cell receptor beta chains sequenced from a single sample in a study of T cell changes during pregnancy in multiple sclerosis (dated by TCRdb to between 2017 and 2020). The library was obtained by the immunoSEQ multiplex PCR assay. TCRdb limited this immuneACCESS table to in-frame rearrangements with V and J called. A share of clones is missing; checked studies link under half to unresolved V genes, and the rest is unexplained. The sample yields about 30,000 clones; just over 90% were counted once. The ten largest clones represent approximately 4.6% of the sample. This specimen was peripheral blood, taken in the second trimester of pregnancy. The receptor source for this set is a female donor in good health, enrolled as a control in a pregnancy study.

The rearrangement links TRBV7-3 to TRBJ1-1; 7 nucleotides align to TRBD1. CDR1 and CDR2 (germline): SGHTA, FQGTGA. Trimming removed 1 base from V and 4 bases from J; junction bases left unmatched: 15. The CDR3 loop spans 18 amino acids. The CDR3 DNA sequence: TGTGCCAGCAGCTTAATGGGGTCCACAGGGGCCCAGGGCACTGAAGCTTTCTTT. Translation gives CASSLMGSTGAQGTEAFF.

This rearrangement joins TRBV5-1 to TRBJ2-1, with 14 bases lining up with TRBD2. The length of the CDR3 is 16 residues. Germline CDR1 and CDR2: SGHRS and YFSETQ. V was clipped by 0 bases and J by 7 bases; unmatched bases: 3. CDR3 region: CASSLGGLAGANEQFF. The CDR3 DNA follows: TGCGCCAGCAGCTTGGGGGGACTAGCGGGGGCGAATGAGCAGTTCTTC.

This chain uses TRBV6-5 with TRBJ1-2; D not resolved. The germline CDR1 and CDR2 sequences are MNHEY and SVGAGI. This CDR3 comprises 15 residues. V dropped 0 bases and J dropped 4 bases, with 12 bases sitting between them. The CDR3 nucleotides are TGTGCCAGCAGTTACTCGAGCGGGCTCTCCTATGGCTACACCTTC. Translated: CASSYSSGLSYGYTF.

The rearrangement links TRBV19 to TRBJ1-3, with 8 bases lining up with TRBD1. The CDR3 contains 17 residues. The V gene's germline CDR1 is LNHDA and CDR2 SQIVND (reference sequence). V shed 3 bases and J 3 bases; nucleotides not matched to a gene: 10. In DNA form, the CDR3 reads TGTGCCAGTAGTATGGCCCGACAGGGGACTTATGGAAACACCATATATTTT. Protein sequence: CASSMARQGTYGNTIYF.

This chain links TRBV14 with TRBJ1-3; D is ambiguous. The V and J ends lost 1 base and 2 bases respectively, with 6 bases between them. From germline, CDR1 is SGHDN and CDR2 FVKESK. The CDR3 extends over 14 amino acids. In DNA form, the CDR3 reads TGTGCCAGCAGCCAAGCCGGGGCTGGAAACACCATATATTTT. Protein product: CASSQAGAGNTIYF.

This chain joins TRBV7-2 and TRBJ1-3; D gene uncertain. The CDR3 runs to 12 residues. Germline CDR1 SGHTA, CDR2 FQGNSA. Trimming removed 1 base at V and 10 bases at J, with 8 bases between. Here the CDR3 DNA reads TGTGCCAGCAGCTTAGTGGCGGGTACCATATATTTT. Amino acids: CASSLVAGTIYF.

V gene TRBV6-5 combines with J gene TRBJ1-2; the D gene is possibly TRBD1 (6 bases). The V gene lost 7 bases and the J gene lost 4 bases, with 13 bases spanning the gap. Germline V CDR1 and CDR2: MNHEY, SVGAGI. The CDR3 has 13 residues. As DNA, the CDR3 is TGTGCCAGCACAGCCGACAGGTCCTATGGCTACACCTTC. Protein: CASTADRSYGYTF.

This clone has a single count. The rearrangement joins TRBV6-4 to TRBJ2-3, with TRBD2 as a possible D gene (5 bases). Trimming shortened V by 4 bases and J by 3 bases, and 8 bases separated the two germline ends. The CDR3 is made up of 13 amino acids. Germline V gene sequence: CDR1 MRHNA, CDR2 SNTAGT. The CDR3 nucleotides are TGTGCCAGCAGTGGTGGGGAGACAGATACGCAGTATTTT. Protein: CASSGGETDTQYF.

This rearrangement joins TRBV7-9 to TRBJ1-6; D is perhaps TRBD1 (6 bases). V lost 5 bases and J 2 bases, leaving 10 bases between the germline ends. This CDR3 spans 15 amino acids. Germline V lookup: CDR1 SEHNR, CDR2 FQNEAQ (reference sequence). The CDR3 DNA sequence: TGTGCCAGCAGCCACGGGACACCCTATAATTCACCCCTCCACTTT. Its translation is CASSHGTPYNSPLHF. The full variable domain, rest sourced from reference TRBV7-9 and TRBJ1-6, is DTGVSQNPRHKITKRGQNVTFRCDPISEHNRLYWYRQTLGQGPEFLTYFQNEAQLEKSRLLSDRFSAERPKGSFSTLEIQRTEQGDSAMYLCASSHGTPYNSPLHFGNGTRLTVT.

J is TRBJ1-4 and V is TRBV5-1; the D gene is possibly TRBD1 (6 bases). The CDR3 covers 14 residues. Trimming took 0 bases from V and 7 from J, leaving 10 bases between them. CDR1 SGHRS and CDR2 YFSETQ come from the germline V gene. The CDR3 protein is CASSLGTVGEKLFF. CDR3 bases: TGCGCCAGCAGCTTGGGGACAGTCGGTGAAAAACTGTTTTTT.

The rearrangement joins TRBV5-4 to TRBJ1-1, with 12 bases that match TRBD1. This CDR3 contains 18 residues. V lost 5 bases, J lost 5 bases, and 16 bases stayed unmatched. CDR1 and CDR2 (germline): SGHNT, YYREEE (reference sequence). The CDR3 bases are TGTGCCAGCAGTTTCCCCATCGGGACAGGGGGCCGGGGGACTGAAGCTTTCTTT. Translation: CASSFPIGTGGRGTEAFF.

This clone was counted once. The V gene is TRBV28, the J gene TRBJ2-7, with 12 positions matching TRBD1. V gave up 6 bases and J gave up 5 bases; unmatched junction bases: 8. This CDR3 is built from 15 residues. Per the germline V gene, CDR1 is MDHEN and CDR2 is SYDVKM. CDR3 sequence: CASSDPRDRGHEQYF. The CDR3 DNA is TGTGCCAGCAGCGACCCACGGGACAGGGGGCACGAGCAGTACTTC.

This clone was found once. This chain joins TRBV6-4 and TRBJ2-1, with 9 bases matching TRBD1. Germline CDR1 MRHNA, CDR2 SNTAGT. The trim removed 2 bases at V and 3 bases at J, leaving 2 bases unmatched. This CDR3 spans 15 amino acids. The CDR3 nucleotides read TGTGCCAGCAGTGACAGGACAGGGGACTACAATGAGCAGTTCTTC. Its translation: CASSDRTGDYNEQFF.

The chain has TRBV6-5 and TRBJ2-2, with a weak D call TRBD1 (6 bases). The V gene lost 0 bases and the J gene lost 5 bases, with 10 bases spanning the gap. This CDR3 spans 15 amino acids. The V gene's germline CDR1 is MNHEY and CDR2 SVGAGI. The CDR3 region has the DNA TGTGCCAGCAGTTACTCGGGGGCAAGGACCGGGGAGCTGTTTTTT. The encoded protein is CASSYSGARTGELFF.

The chain recombines TRBV13 with TRBJ2-1, with D possibly being TRBD2 (6 bases). This CDR3 is 15 amino acids long. V was clipped by 8 bases and J by 0 bases, with 14 bases between them. Germline V CDR1 and CDR2: PRHDT, FYEKMQ (reference sequence). The CDR3: CASGPRRASYNEQFF. The CDR3 DNA reads TGTGCCAGCGGTCCACGGAGGGCCTCCTACAATGAGCAGTTCTTC.

The V and J genes are TRBV14 and TRBJ2-5; no clear D gene. Germline V gives CDR1 SGHDN, CDR2 FVKESK. V was cut by 1 base and J by 5 bases, with 11 bases left in between. This CDR3 is 14 amino acids long. DNA for the CDR3: TGTGCCAGCAGCCAAGGGGCCAGGTCGGAGACCCAGTACTTC. Translation: CASSQGARSETQYF.

The gene calls are TRBV7-9 and TRBJ1-5; 8 positions agree with TRBD1. CDR1 and CDR2 from the germline V gene are SEHNR and FQNEAQ (reference sequence). The J segment lost 6 bases and the V segment lost 5 bases, leaving 6 bases of the junction unmatched. The CDR3 spans 14 residues. CDR3 residues: CASSAGGFGQPQHF. The CDR3 DNA reads as TGTGCCAGCAGCGCAGGGGGCTTCGGTCAGCCCCAGCATTTT.

This chain uses TRBV18 with TRBJ2-7, with D maybe TRBD1 (5 bases). V was pared by 2 bases and J by 5 bases, with 16 bases between. Germline CDR1 KGHSH, CDR2 LQKENI. The CDR3 is 15 residues long. DNA of the CDR3: TGTGCCAGCTCACCAAGTGGAATGCAGGGTAACGAGCAGTACTTC. Translated, it gives CASSPSGMQGNEQYF.

This chain joins TRBV6-6 and TRBJ1-1, with 9 nucleotides matching TRBD1. The CDR3 spans 15 residues. The germline V gene has CDR1 MNHNY and CDR2 SVGAGI (reference sequence). The ends lost 5 bases at V and 0 bases at J; junction bases unmatched: 4. In DNA, the CDR3 is TGTGCCAGCAGTGACTGGACAGGGGTGAACACTGAAGCTTTCTTT. Its translation: CASSDWTGVNTEAFF.

The chain carries TRBV29-1 and TRBJ2-2; 11 bases are shared with TRBD1. V was pared by 6 bases and J by 4 bases, with 4 bases of the junction left unmatched. This CDR3 has 14 residues. The germline gives CDR1 SQVTM, CDR2 ANQGSEA. Written as DNA, the CDR3 is TGCAGCGTGATGGGACAGGGGGTCACCGGGGAGCTGTTTTTT. Its translation: CSVMGQGVTGELFF.

The rearrangement uses TRBV6-4 and TRBJ2-3, with D possibly matching TRBD2 (6 bases). Germline V gene lookup returns CDR1 MRHNA and CDR2 SNTAGT. V lost 0 bases and J lost 6, with 13 bases in between. This CDR3 region has 15 residues. CDR3 residues: CASSDSGTSGDTQYF. The CDR3, as DNA: TGTGCCAGCAGTGACTCTGGGACTTCTGGGGATACGCAGTATTTT.

CDR3 protein: CASSRTATNYGYTF. Written as DNA, the CDR3 is TGTGCCAGCAGTAGGACAGCGACGAACTATGGCTACACCTTC. V usage is TRBV27 and J usage is TRBJ1-2, with D perhaps matching TRBD1 (6 bases). From germline, CDR1 is MNHEY and CDR2 SMNVEV (reference sequence). CDR3 length: 14 residues. V shed 5 bases and J shed 2 bases, with 12 bases lying between them.

This clone was counted between two and nine times. The chain has TRBV6-4 and TRBJ2-3, with a tentative D call TRBD2 (6 bases). This CDR3 spans 14 amino acids. Germline-derived CDR1 and CDR2 are MRHNA and SNTAGT. The ends were cut back, 2 bases at V and 0 bases at J, with 6 bases in the middle. CDR3 DNA: TGTGCCAGCAGTGACAGCGGGAGCACAGATACGCAGTATTTT. Protein sequence: CASSDSGSTDTQYF.

V gene TRBV4-3 combines with J gene TRBJ2-7, with 10 nucleotides matching TRBD2. This CDR3 has 16 residues. Germline loops: CDR1 LGHNA, CDR2 YSLEER. V lost 0 bases, J lost 3 bases, and 5 bases stayed unmatched. CDR3 protein: CASSQDTSGAYYEQYF. As DNA, the CDR3 is TGCGCCAGCAGCCAAGACACTAGCGGGGCCTACTACGAGCAGTACTTC.

The chain couples TRBV7-9 to TRBJ1-1, with no clear D. CDR1 SEHNR and CDR2 FQNEAQ come from the germline V gene (reference sequence). Trimming stripped 1 base from V and 12 bases from J, with 12 bases between. The CDR3 runs 12 residues. In DNA, the CDR3 is TGTGCCAGCAGCTTAGATGTCGGGGAGTCTTTCTTT. This encodes CASSLDVGESFF.

The chain combines TRBV10-2 with TRBJ2-1, with 12 bases lining up with TRBD2. CDR1 WSHSY and CDR2 SAAADI come from the germline V gene. The CDR3 is 18 amino acids. V gave up 0 bases and J gave up 5 bases; unmatched junction bases: 8. The CDR3 DNA is TGCGCCAGCAGTGAGTCAATTCCGGGACTAGCGGGCCACAATGAGCAGTTCTTC. Protein sequence: CASSESIPGLAGHNEQFF.

The chain has TRBV7-8 and TRBJ1-2; D might be TRBD1 (5 bases). With 5 bases removed from V and 8 bases from J, the gap between germline ends came to 12 bases. This CDR3 is built from 12 residues. CDR1 and CDR2 from the germline V gene are SGHVS and FQNEAQ. The CDR3 DNA reads as TGTGCCAGCAGCCCTGGGGCTCGGGGCTACACCTTC. Residues: CASSPGARGYTF.

The V and J genes are TRBV15 and TRBJ2-3; 8 bases match TRBD2. CDR3 length equals 17 residues. Germline V gene sequence: CDR1 LNHNV, CDR2 YYDKDF (reference sequence). The junction had 8 bases not matched to a gene; V was cut back by 0 bases and J by 3 bases. CDR3: CATSREAGLDGTDTQYF. CDR3 sequence (DNA): TGTGCCACCAGCAGAGAAGCGGGACTAGATGGGACAGATACGCAGTATTTT.

The chain combines TRBV19 with TRBJ2-1; 13 bases map to TRBD2. Germline lookup yields CDR1 LNHDA and CDR2 SQIVND (reference sequence). The CDR3 sequence is 19 residues long. With 4 bases clipped from V and 7 bases from J, the junction kept 16 bases outside the gene matches. This CDR3 is CASSTLGRRTSGRENEQFF. The CDR3 DNA reads as TGTGCCAGTAGTACACTGGGACGGAGGACTAGCGGGAGAGAGAATGAGCAGTTCTTC.

This clone appeared once. The chain recombines TRBV5-6 with TRBJ1-2; TRBD1 matches at 9 bases. Germline CDR1 and CDR2: SGHDT and YYEEEE. The J segment lost 4 bases and the V segment lost 4 bases, leaving 2 bases of the junction unmatched. The CDR3 consists of 13 residues. The CDR3 region has the DNA TGTGCCAGCAGCCAGGACAGGGGCTATGGCTACACCTTC. It translates to CASSQDRGYGYTF.

J is TRBJ1-6 and V is TRBV4-3; D perhaps matches TRBD1 (6 bases). Trimming took 1 base from V and 6 from J, leaving 10 bases between them. Looked up from germline, CDR1 is LGHNA and CDR2 is YSLEER. The CDR3 is 15 residues long. Here the CDR3 reads CASSQVDRSNSPLHF. CDR3 DNA: TGCGCCAGCAGCCAAGTGGACAGATCTAATTCACCCCTCCACTTT.